The 5 T cell receptor beta chains given below trace back to one sample, sequenced in a study of blood T cell repertoires in COVID-19. Measured with immunoSEQ multiplex PCR; TCRdb has only the in-frame clones, and not every one. Here the sample spans about 250,000 clones, more than 75% being singletons. Sequencing was done on a sample of PBMCs or T cells enriched from blood (not recorded which). The receptor source for this set is a woman aged 50 to 60 who had recovered from COVID-19.

The chain employs TRBV27 and TRBJ2-1; 8 bases are shared with TRBD1. The CDR3 length is 17 residues. CDR1 and CDR2 (germline): MNHEY, SMNVEV (reference sequence). Trimming took 0 bases from V and 1 from J; bases not matched to a gene: 5. DNA for the CDR3: TGTGCCAGCAGTTTATCGCGCAGGGGGCTATCCTACAATGAGCAGTTCTTC. Encoded protein: CASSLSRRGLSYNEQFF.

This chain links TRBV6-5 with TRBJ1-5; D perhaps matches TRBD1 (5 bases). CDR3 length: 13 residues. The germline V gene has CDR1 MNHEY and CDR2 SVGAGI. V lost 7 bases, J lost 4 bases, and 11 bases lay in between. CDR3 DNA: TGTGCCAGCAAAGTACAGGAAAATCAGCCCCAGCATTTT. Translating gives CASKVQENQPQHF.

This clone showed up just a few times. This chain joins TRBV27 and TRBJ2-2; TRBD1 is a possible D gene (6 bases). The CDR3 loop spans 14 amino acids. V was clipped by 10 bases and J by 6 bases, with 18 bases between them. Germline V CDR1 and CDR2: MNHEY, SMNVEV (reference sequence). CDR3 in amino acids: CATVQGSPPGELFF. The CDR3, as DNA: TGTGCCACCGTCCAGGGGTCACCCCCCGGGGAGCTGTTTTTT.

The chain combines TRBV18 with TRBJ1-5; no firm D call. CDR1 and CDR2 from the germline V gene are KGHSH and LQKENI. This CDR3 comprises 14 residues. V was trimmed by 2 bases and J by 3 bases, leaving 8 bases between them. CDR3 loop: CASSPSTDNQPQHF. The CDR3 DNA is TGTGCCAGCTCACCATCCACAGACAATCAGCCCCAGCATTTT.

The chain uses TRBV28 and TRBJ2-7; D possibly corresponds to TRBD2 (5 bases). Germline V gene lookup returns CDR1 MDHEN and CDR2 SYDVKM. CDR3 length: 12 amino acids. With 6 bases removed from V and 4 bases from J, the gap between germline ends came to 10 bases. The CDR3 sequence is CASSSGKYEQYF. In DNA form, the CDR3 reads TGTGCCAGCAGCTCGGGGAAATACGAGCAGTACTTC.